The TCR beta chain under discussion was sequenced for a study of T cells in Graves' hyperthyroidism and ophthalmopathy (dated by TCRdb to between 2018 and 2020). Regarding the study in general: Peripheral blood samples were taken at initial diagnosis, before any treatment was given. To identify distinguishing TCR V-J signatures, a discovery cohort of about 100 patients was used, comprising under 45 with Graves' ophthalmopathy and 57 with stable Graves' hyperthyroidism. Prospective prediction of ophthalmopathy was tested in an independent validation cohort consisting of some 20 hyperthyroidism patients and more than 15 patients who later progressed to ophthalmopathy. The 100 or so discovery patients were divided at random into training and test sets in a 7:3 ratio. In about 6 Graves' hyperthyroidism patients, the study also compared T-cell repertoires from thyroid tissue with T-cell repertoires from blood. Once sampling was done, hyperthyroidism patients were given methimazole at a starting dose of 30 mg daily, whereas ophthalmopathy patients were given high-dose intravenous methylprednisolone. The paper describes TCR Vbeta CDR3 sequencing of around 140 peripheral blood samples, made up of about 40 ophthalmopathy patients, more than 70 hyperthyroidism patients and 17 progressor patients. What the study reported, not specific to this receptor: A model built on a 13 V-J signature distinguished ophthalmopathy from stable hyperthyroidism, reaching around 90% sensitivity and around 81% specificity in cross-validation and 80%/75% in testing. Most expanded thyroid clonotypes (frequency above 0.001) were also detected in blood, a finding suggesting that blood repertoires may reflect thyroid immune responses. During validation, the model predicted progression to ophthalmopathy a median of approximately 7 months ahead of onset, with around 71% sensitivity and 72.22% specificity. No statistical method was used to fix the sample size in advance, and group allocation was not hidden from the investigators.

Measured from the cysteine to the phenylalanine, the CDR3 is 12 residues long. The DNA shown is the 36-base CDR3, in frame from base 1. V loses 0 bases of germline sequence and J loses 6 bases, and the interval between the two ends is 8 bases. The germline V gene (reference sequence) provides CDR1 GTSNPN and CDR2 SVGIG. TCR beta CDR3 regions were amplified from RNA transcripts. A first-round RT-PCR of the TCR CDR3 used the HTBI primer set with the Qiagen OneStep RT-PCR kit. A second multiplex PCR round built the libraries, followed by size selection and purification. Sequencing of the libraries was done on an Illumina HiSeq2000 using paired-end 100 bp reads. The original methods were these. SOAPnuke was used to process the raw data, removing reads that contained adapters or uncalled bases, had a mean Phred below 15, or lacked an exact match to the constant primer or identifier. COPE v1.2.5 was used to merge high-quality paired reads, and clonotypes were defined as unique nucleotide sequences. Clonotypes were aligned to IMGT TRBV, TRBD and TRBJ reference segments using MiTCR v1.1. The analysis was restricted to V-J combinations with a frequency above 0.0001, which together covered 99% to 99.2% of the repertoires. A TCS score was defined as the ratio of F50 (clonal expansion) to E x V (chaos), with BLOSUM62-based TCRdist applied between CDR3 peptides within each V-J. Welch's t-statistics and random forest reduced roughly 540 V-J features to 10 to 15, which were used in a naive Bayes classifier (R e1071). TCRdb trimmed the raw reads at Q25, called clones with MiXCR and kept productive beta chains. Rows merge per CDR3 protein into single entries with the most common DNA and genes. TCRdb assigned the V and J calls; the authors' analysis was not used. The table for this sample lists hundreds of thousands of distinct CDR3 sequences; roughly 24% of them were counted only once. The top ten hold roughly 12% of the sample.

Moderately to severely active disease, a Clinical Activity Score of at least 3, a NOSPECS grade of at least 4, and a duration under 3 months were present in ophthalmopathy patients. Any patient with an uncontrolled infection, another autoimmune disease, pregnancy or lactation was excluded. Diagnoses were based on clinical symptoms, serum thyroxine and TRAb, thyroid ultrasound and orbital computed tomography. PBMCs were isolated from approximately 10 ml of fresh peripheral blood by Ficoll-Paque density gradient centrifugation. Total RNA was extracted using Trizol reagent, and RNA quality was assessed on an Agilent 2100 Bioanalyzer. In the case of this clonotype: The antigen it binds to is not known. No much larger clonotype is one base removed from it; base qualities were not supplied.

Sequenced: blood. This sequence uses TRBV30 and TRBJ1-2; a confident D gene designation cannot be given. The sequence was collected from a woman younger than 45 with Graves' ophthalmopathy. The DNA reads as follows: TGTGCCTGGAGTGTGACGACCGATGGCTACACCTTC. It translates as CAWSVTTDGYTF.